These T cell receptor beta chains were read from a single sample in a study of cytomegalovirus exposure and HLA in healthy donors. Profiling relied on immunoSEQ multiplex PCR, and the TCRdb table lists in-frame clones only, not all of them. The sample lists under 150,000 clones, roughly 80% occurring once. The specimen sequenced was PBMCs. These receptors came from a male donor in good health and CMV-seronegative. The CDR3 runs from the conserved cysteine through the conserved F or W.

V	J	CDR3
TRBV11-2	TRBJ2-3	CASSLEGSGTGSTDTQYF
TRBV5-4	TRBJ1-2	CASSSPTATNYGYTF
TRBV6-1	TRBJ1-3	CASRTPGGNTIYF
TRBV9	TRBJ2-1	CASSVDLNEQFF
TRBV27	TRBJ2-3	CASSYTSGASTDTQYF
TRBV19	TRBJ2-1	CASRRTSGSSYNEQFF
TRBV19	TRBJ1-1	CASRLNTEAFF
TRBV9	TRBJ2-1	CASSVGQGSYNEQFF
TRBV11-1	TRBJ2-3	CASRVARGHLTDTQYF
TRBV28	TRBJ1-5	CASRRLTGNNQPQHF
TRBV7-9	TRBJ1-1	CASRGDRKPAEAFF
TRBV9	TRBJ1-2	CASSVDLGGTGYTF
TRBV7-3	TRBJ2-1	CASSLSVTSYNEQFF
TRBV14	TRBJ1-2	CAGSENPGYYGYTF
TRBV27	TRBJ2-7	CASSLSFRNEQYF
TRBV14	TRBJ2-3	CASSQDPWGGPVTDTQYF
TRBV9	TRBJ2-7	CASSVEAGGPYEQYF
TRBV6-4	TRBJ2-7	CASSDHRGRWVEQYF
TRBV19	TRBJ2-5	CASSSQGAGEETQYF
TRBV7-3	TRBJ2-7	CASSLGTAYEQYF
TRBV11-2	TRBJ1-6	CASSLFEDSPLHF
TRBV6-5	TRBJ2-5	CASSSSEVETQYF
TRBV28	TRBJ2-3	CASSFARDRADTQYF
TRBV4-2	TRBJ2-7	CASSQARQARADYEQYF
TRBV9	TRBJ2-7	CASSVVGSGSWDEQYF
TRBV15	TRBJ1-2	CATSSRQIWDGYTF
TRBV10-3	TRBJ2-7	CAISEYYGSLLTYEQYF
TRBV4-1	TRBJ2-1	CASSQVEHSSYNEQFF
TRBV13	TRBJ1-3	CASSLGRTASGNTIYF
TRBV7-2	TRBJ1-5	CASSLGPAGFSNQPQHF
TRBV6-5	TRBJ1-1	CASRKEEGLSTEAFF
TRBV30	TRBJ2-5	CAWTGQETQYF
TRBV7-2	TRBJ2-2	CASSFMRVKNTGELFF
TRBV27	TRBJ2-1	CASSLLQGLSYNEQFF
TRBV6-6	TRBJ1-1	CAGTGGRTEAFF
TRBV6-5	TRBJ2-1	CASSYLAGGPLNEQFF
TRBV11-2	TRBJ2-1	CASRHSKGNEQFF
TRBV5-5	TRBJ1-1	CASSPEREGTEAFF
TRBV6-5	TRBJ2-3	CASSYSPGLGDTQYF
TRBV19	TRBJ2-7	CASSPLAGVSYEQYF
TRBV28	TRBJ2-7	CASSLESRTGPSSYEQYF
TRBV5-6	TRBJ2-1	CASSPGGTGRVNEQFF
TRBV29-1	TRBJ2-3	CSAQRDSTDTQYF